One T cell receptor beta chain is described in this entry. One end of the junction is discordant with germline, which a read error may explain. The data were obtained in a study of blood T cell repertoires in COVID-19. Overall study context: The origin of the acute and convalescent COVID-19 samples was the United States, Italy and Spain. In each case, the material was cDNA or gDNA derived from T cells, B-cell-depleted T cells, or PBMCs.

Original methodology: Reference gene primer amplification in the assay estimated nucleated cell counts. Sequenced by immunoSEQ multiplex PCR; TCRdb stores in-frame clones only, minus some. The DNA was the basis for D and trimming; V, J and clone size are from that table. This table has roughly 130,000 clones, roughly 80% appearing once. The CDR3 spans 14 residues. Germline CDR1 and CDR2: MGHRA and YSYEKL. V is TRBV4-1 and J is TRBJ2-5; 10 nucleotides match TRBD2. Sequencing input: peripheral blood. The receptor was derived from a woman aged 80 or over with acute or convalescent COVID-19. CDR3 sequence reads: CASSQDVLAGSLDF. The CDR3 DNA follows: TGCGCCAGCAGCCAAGATGTACTAGCGGGGTCCCTGGACTTC.